This T cell receptor (beta chain) appears in the sequencing data of a study of cytomegalovirus exposure and HLA in healthy donors. V lost 6 bases and J lost 0; bases outside the gene matches: 4. The CDR3 loop spans 14 amino acids. CDR1 SNHLY and CDR2 FYNNEI come from the germline V gene. PCR used 60 Vbeta primers and 13 Jbeta primers. Libraries were prepared by immunoSEQ multiplex PCR; TCRdb keeps only in-frame clonotypes and omits some of them. The table lists about 120,000 clones, 65% to 90% of them singletons, with around 2.2% in the top ten. Worth noting for this clone: The antigen remains undetermined.

Study-wide results and limits: TRBV6-2, TRBV6-3 and some other V segments were unresolvable in 87-base-pair reads. Later analysis indicated greater clonal expansion among HLA-associated TCR beta chains than among equally common other chains.

The clonotype originates from a man under 40 in good health and CMV-seronegative. The material sequenced was PBMCs. V is TRBV2 and J is TRBJ2-5; 7 bases map to TRBD2. The CDR3 protein is CASRATSYQETQYF. The CDR3 nucleotides are TGTGCCAGCAGAGCGACTAGCTACCAAGAGACCCAGTACTTC. Supplemented by reference TRBV2 and TRBJ2-5, the full variable domain reads EPEVTQTPSHQVTQMGQEVILRCVPISNHLYFYWYRQILGQKVEFLVSFYNNEISEKSEIFDDQFSVERPDGSNFTLKIRSTKLEDSAMYFCASRATSYQETQYFGPGTRLLVL.